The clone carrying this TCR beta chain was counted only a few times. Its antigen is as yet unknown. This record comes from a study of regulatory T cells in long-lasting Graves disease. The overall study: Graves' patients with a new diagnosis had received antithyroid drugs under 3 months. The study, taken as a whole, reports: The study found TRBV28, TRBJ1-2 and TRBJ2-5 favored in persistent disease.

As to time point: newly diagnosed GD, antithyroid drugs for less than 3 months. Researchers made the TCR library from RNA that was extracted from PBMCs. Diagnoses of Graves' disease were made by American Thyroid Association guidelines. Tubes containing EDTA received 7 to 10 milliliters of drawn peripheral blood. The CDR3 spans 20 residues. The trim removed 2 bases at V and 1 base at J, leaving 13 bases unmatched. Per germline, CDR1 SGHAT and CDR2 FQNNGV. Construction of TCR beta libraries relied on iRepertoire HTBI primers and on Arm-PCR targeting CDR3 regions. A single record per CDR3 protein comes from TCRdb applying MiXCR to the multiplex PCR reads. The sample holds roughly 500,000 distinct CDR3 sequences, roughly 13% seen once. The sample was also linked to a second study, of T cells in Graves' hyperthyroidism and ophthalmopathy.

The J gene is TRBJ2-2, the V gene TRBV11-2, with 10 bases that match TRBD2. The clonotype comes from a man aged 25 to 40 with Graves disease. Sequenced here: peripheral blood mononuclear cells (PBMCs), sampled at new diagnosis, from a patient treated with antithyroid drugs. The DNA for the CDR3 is TGTGCCAGCAGCTTAAAGTTAGCGCTAGCGGGAGTCAGGAACACCGGGGAGCTGTTTTTT. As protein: CASSLKLALAGVRNTGELFF. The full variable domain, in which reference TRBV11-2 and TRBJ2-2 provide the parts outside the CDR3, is EAGVAQSPRYKIIEKRQSVAFWCNPISGHATLYWYQQILGQGPKLLIQFQNNGVVDDSQLPKDRFSAERLKGVDSTLKIQPAKLEDSAVYLCASSLKLALAGVRNTGELFFGEGSRLTVL.